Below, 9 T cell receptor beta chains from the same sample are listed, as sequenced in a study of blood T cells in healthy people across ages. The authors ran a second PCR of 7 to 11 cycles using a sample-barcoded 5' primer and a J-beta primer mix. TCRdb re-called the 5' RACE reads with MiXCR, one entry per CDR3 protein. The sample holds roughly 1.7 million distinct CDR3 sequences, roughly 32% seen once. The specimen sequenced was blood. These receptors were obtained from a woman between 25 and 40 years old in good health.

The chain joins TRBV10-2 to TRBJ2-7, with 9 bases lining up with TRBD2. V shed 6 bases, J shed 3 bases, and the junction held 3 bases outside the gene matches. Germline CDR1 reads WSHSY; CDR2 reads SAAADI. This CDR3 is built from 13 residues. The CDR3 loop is CASRERGDYEQYF. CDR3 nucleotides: TGCGCCAGCAGAGAGCGGGGGGACTACGAGCAGTACTTC.

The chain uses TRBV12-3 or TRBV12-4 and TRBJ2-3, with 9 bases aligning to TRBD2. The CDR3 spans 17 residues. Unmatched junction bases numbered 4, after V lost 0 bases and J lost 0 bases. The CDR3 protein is CASSLAFGLASTDTQYF. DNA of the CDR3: TGTGCCAGCAGTTTAGCGTTTGGACTAGCGAGCACAGATACGCAGTATTTT.

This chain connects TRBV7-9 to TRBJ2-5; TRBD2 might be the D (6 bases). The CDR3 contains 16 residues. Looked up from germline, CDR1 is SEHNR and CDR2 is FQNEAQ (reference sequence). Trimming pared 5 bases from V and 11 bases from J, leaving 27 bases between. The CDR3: CASSPVEGMGWNEQYF. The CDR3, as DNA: TGTGCCAGCAGCCCAGTGGAGGGGATGGGGTGGAATGAGCAGTACTTC.

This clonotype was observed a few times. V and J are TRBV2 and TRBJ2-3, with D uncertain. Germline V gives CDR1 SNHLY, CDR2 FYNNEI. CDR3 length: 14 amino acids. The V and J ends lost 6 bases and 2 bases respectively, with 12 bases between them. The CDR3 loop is CASSPPRATDTQYF. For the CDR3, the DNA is TGTGCCAGCAGCCCCCCCCGGGCCACAGATACGCAGTATTTT. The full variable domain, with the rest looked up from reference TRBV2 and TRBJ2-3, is EPEVTQTPSHQVTQMGQEVILRCVPISNHLYFYWYRQILGQKVEFLVSFYNNEISEKSEIFDDQFSVERPDGSNFTLKIRSTKLEDSAMYFCASSPPRATDTQYFGPGTRLTVL.

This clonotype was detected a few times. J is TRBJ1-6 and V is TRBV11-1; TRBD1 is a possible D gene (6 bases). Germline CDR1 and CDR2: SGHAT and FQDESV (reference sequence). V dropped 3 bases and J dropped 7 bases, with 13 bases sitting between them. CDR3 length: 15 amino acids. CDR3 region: CASSLTGAGNSPLHF. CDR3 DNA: TGTGCCAGCAGCTTGACAGGAGCGGGAAATTCACCCCTCCACTTT.

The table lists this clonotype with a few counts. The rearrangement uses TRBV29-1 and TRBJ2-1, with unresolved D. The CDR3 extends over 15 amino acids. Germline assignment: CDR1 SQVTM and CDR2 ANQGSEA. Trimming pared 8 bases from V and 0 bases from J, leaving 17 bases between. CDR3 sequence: CSLTLRTTSYNEQFF. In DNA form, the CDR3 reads TGCAGCCTTACACTCCGGACGACCTCCTACAATGAGCAGTTCTTC.

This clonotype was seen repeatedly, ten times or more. The CDR3 coding sequence is TGTGCCAGCAGTGGGACAGGGCCGAGCTCTGGGGCCAACGTCCTGACTTTC. Protein sequence: CASSGTGPSSGANVLTF. The V call is TRBV12-3 or TRBV12-4, the J call TRBJ2-6, with 9 bases matching TRBD1. V shed 5 bases, J shed 0 bases, and the junction held 5 bases outside the gene matches. The CDR3 has 17 residues.

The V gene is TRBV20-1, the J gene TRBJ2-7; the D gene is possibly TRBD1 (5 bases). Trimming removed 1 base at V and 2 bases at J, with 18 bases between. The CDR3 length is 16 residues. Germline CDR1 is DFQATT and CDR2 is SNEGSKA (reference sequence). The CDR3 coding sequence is TGCAGTGCTAGAGTGGATACGGCAGGGATACCCTACGAGCAGTACTTC. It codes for CSARVDTAGIPYEQYF.

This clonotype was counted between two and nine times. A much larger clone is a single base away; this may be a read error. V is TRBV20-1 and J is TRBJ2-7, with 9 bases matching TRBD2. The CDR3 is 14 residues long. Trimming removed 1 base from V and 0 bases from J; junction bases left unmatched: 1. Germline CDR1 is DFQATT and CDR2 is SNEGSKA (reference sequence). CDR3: CSARGLAVSYEQYF. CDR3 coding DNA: TGCAGTGCTAGAGGACTAGCGGTCTCCTACGAGCAGTACTTC.